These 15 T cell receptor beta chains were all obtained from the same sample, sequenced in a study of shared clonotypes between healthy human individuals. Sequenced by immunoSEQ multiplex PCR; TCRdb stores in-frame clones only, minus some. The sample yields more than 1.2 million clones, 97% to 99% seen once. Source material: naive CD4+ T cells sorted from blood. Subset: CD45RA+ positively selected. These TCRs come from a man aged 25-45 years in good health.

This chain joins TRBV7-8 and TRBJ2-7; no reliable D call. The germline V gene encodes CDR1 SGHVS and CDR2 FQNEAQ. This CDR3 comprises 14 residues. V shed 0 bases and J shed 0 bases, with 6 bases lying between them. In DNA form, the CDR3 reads TGTGCCAGCAGCTTAGCTCAAAACTCCTACGAGCAGTACTTC. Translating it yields CASSLAQNSYEQYF.

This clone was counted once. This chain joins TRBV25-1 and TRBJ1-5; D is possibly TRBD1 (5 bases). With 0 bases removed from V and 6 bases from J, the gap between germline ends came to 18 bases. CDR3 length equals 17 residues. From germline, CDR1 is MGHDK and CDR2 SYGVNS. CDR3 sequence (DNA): TGTGCCAGCAGTGAATATCGGAGCAGGCGGGGGAGTCAGCCCCAGCATTTT. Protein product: CASSEYRSRRGSQPQHF. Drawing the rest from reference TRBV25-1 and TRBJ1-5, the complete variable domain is EADIYQTPRYLVIGTGKKITLECSQTMGHDKMYWYQQDPGMELHLIHYSYGVNSTEKGDLSSESTVSRIRTEHFPLTLESARPSHTSQYLCASSEYRSRRGSQPQHFGDGTRLSIL.

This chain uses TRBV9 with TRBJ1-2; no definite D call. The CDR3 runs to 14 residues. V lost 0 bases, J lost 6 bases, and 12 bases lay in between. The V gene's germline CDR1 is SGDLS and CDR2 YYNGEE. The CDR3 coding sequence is TGTGCCAGCAGCGTAGTGGGCCCATTGGATGGCTACACCTTC. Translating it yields CASSVVGPLDGYTF.

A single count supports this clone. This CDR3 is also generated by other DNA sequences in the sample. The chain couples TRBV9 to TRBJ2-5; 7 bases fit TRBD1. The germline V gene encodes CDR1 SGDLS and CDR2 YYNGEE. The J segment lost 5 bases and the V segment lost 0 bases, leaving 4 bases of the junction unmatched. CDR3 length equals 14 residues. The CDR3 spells CASSVEGGTETQYF. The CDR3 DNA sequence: TGTGCCAGCAGCGTAGAAGGGGGCACGGAGACCCAGTACTTC.

The chain's CDR3 is CASTLRTPTNYGYTF. In DNA form, the CDR3 reads TGTGCCAGCACCCTCCGGACACCAACTAACTATGGCTACACCTTC. The rearrangement uses TRBV28 and TRBJ1-2; D may be TRBD1 (5 bases). This CDR3 is built from 15 residues. Trimming left V 7 bases short and J 0 bases short, with 15 bases between. Per germline, CDR1 MDHEN and CDR2 SYDVKM.

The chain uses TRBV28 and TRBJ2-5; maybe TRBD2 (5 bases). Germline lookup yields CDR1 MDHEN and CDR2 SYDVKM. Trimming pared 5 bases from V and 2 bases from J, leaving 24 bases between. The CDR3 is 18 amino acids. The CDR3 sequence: CASSEGSLSGSSQETQYF. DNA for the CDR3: TGTGCCAGCAGTGAAGGGTCACTGAGCGGTTCCTCGCAAGAGACCCAGTACTTC.

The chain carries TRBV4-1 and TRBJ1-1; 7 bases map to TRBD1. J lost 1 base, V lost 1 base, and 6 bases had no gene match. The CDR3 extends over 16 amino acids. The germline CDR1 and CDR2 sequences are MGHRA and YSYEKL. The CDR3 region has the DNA TGCGCCAGCAGCCAAGGCCGACAGGGATGGAACACTGAAGCTTTCTTT. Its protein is CASSQGRQGWNTEAFF.

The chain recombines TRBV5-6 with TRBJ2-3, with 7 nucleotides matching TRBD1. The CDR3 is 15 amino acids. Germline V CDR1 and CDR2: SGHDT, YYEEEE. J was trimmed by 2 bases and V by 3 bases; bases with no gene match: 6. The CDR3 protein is CASSWGQHHTDTQYF. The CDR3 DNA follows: TGTGCCAGCAGCTGGGGACAGCATCACACAGATACGCAGTATTTT.

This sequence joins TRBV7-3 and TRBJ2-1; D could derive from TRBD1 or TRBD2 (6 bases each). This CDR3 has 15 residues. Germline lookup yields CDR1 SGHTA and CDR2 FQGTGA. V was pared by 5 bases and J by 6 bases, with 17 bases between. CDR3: CASSKGDWDLNEQFF. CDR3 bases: TGTGCCAGCAGCAAGGGGGACTGGGATCTCAATGAGCAGTTCTTC.

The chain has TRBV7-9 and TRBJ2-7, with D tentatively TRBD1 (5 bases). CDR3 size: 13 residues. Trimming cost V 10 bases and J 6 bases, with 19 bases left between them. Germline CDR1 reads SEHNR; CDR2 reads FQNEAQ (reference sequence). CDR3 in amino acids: CAMYDGPQGEQYF. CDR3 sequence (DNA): TGTGCCATGTACGATGGGCCTCAGGGCGAGCAGTACTTC.

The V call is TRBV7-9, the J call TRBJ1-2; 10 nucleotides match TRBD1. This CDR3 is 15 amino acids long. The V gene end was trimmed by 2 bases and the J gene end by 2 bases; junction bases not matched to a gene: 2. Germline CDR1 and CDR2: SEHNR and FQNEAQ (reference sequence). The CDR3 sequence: CASSLPTGGNYGYTF. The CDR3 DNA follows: TGTGCCAGCAGCTTACCGACAGGGGGCAACTATGGCTACACCTTC.

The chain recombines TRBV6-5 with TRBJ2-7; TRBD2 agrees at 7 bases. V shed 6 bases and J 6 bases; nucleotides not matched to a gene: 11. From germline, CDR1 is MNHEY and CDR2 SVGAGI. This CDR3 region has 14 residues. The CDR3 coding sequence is TGTGCCAGCAGCAACCCGGGACTACCCCCCGAGCAGTACTTC. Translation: CASSNPGLPPEQYF.

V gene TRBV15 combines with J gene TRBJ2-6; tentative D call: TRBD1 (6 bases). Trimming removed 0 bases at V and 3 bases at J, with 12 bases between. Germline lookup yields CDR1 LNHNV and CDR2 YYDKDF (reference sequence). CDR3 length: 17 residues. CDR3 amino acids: CATSRDRGLGGANVLTF. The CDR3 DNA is TGTGCCACCAGCAGAGATAGGGGGTTGGGTGGGGCCAACGTCCTGACTTTC.

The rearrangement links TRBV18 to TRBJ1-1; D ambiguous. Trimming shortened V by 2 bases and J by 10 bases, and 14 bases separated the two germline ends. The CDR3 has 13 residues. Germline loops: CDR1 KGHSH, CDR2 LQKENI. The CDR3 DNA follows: TGTGCCAGCTCACCATCTCTGGGAATAGGAGCTTTCTTT. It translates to CASSPSLGIGAFF.

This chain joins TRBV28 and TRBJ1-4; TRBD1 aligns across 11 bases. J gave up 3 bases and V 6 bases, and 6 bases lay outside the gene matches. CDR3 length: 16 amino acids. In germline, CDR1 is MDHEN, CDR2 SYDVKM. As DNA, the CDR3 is TGTGCCAGCAGCCGGGACAGGGGGATCTCTAATGAAAAACTGTTTTTT. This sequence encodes CASSRDRGISNEKLFF.